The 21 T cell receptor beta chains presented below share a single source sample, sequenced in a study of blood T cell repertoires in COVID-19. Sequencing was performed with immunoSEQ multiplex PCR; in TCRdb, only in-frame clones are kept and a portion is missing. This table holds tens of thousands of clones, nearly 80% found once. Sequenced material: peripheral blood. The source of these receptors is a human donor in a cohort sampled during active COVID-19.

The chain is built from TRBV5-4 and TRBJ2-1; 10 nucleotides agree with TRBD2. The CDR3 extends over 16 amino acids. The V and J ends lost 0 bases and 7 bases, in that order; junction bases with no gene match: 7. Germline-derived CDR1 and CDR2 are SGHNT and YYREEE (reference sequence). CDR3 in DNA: TGTGCCAGCAGCTTGGGAGCTAGCGGGAGTGGGAATGAGCAGTTCTTC. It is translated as CASSLGASGSGNEQFF.

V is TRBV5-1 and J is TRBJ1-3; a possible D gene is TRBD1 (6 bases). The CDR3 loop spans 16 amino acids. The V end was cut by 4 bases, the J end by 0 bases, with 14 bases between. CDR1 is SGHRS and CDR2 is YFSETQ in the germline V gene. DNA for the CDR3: TGCGCCAGCAGCCTGGAGGGGGTGAGCTCTGGAAACACCATATATTTT. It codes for CASSLEGVSSGNTIYF.

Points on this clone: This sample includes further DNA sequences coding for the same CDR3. The CDR3 loop reads CASSLKQPSSYNEQFF. As DNA, the CDR3 is TGCGCCAGCAGCTTGAAACAGCCTTCATCCTACAATGAGCAGTTCTTC. The chain recombines TRBV5-1 with TRBJ2-1, with unresolved D. Trimming removed 1 base at V and 1 base at J, with 12 bases between. Per germline, CDR1 SGHRS and CDR2 YFSETQ. The CDR3 runs to 16 residues.

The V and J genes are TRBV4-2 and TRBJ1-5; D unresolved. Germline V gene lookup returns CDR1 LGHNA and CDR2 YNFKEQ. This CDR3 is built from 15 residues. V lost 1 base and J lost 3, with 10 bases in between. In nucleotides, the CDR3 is TGTGCCAGCAGCCAAGTATCCGGACTCAATCAGCCCCAGCATTTT. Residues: CASSQVSGLNQPQHF.

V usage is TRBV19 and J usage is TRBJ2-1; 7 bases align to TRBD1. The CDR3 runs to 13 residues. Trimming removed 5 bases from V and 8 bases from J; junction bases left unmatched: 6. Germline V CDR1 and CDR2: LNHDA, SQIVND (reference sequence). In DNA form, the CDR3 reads TGTGCCAGTAGTGAGGGACAGTACTATGAGCAGTTCTTC. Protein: CASSEGQYYEQFF.

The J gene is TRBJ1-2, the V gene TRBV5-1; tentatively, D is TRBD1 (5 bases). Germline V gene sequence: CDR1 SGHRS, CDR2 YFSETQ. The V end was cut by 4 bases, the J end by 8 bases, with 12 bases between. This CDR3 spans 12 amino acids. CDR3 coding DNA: TGCGCCAGCAGCCAGGGTGGGGCCGGCTACACCTTC. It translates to CASSQGGAGYTF.

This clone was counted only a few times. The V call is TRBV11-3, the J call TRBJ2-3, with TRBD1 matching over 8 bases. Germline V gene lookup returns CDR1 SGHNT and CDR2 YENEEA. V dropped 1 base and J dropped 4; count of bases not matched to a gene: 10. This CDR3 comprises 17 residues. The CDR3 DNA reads TGTGCCAGCAGCTTAGGGGGCCAGACAGGGGACGCAGATACGCAGTATTTT. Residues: CASSLGGQTGDADTQYF. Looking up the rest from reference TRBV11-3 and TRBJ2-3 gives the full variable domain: EAGVVQSPRYKIIEKKQPVAFWCNPISGHNTLYWYLQNLGQGPELLIRYENEEAVDDSQLPKDRFSAERLKGVDSTLKIQPAELGDSAVYLCASSLGGQTGDADTQYFGPGTRLTVL.

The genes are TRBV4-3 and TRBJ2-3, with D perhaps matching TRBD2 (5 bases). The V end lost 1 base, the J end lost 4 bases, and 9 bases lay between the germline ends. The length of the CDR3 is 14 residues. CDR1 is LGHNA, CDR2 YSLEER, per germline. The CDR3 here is CASSQGRGPDTQYF. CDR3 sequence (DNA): TGCGCCAGCAGCCAAGGAAGAGGGCCAGATACGCAGTATTTT.

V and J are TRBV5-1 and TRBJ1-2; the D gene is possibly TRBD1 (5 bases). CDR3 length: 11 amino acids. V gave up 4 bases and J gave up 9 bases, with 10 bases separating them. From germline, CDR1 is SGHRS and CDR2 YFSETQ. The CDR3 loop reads CASSQGLSYTF. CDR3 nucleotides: TGCGCCAGCAGCCAGGGACTCAGCTACACCTTC.

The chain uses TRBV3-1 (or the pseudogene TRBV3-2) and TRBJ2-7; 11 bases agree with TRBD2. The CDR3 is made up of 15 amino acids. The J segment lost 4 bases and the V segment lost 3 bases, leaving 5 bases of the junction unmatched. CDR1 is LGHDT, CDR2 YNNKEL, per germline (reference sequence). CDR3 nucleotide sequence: TGTGCCAGCAGCCATTCTAGCGGGAGGCAATACGAGCAGTACTTC. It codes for CASSHSSGRQYEQYF.

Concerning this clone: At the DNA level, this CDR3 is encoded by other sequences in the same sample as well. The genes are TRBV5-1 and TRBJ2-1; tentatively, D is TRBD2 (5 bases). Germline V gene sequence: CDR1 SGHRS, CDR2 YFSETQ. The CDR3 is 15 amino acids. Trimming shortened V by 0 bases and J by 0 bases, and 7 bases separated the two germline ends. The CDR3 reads CASSLVGSSYNEQFF. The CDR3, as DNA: TGCGCCAGCAGCTTGGTTGGGAGCTCCTACAATGAGCAGTTCTTC.

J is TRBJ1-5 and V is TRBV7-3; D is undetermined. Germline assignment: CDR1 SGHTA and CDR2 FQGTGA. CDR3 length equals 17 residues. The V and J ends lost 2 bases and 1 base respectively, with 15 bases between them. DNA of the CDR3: TGTGCCAGCAGCTTATCAGATGGAGGTTTCAGCAATCAGCCCCAGCATTTT. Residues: CASSLSDGGFSNQPQHF.

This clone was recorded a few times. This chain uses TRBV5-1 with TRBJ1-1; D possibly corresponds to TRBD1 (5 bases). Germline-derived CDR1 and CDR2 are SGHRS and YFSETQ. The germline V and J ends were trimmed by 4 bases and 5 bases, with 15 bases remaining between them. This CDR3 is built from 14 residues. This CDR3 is CASSIRGGRTEAFF. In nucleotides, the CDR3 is TGCGCCAGCAGCATCCGGGGGGGTAGGACTGAAGCTTTCTTT.

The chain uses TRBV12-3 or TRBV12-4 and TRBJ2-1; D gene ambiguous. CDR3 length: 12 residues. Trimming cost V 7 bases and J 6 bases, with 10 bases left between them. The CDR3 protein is CASTLYSNEQFF. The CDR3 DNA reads TGTGCCAGCACCCTGTATAGCAATGAGCAGTTCTTC.

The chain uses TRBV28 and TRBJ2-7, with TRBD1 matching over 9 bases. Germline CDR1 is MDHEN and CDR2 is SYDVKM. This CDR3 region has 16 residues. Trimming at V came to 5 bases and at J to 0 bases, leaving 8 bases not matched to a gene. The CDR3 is CASSMGTGSVSYEQYF. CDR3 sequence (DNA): TGTGCCAGCAGTATGGGGACAGGGTCAGTCTCCTACGAGCAGTACTTC.

CDR3 DNA sequence: TGTGCCAGCAGCCTCAGGGCTTCGGGCTATGGCTACACCTTC. Amino acid sequence: CASSLRASGYGYTF. The rearrangement joins TRBV5-6 to TRBJ1-2; TRBD1 might be the D (5 bases). The CDR3 extends over 14 amino acids. V was pared by 4 bases and J by 4 bases, with 14 bases between. Germline V gives CDR1 SGHDT, CDR2 YYEEEE.

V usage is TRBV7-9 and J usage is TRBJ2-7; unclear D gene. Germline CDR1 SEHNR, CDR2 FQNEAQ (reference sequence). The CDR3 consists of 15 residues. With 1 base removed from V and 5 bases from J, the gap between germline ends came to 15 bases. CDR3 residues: CASSLGLGGLDEQYF. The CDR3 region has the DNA TGTGCCAGCAGCTTAGGGTTAGGCGGCCTCGACGAGCAGTACTTC.

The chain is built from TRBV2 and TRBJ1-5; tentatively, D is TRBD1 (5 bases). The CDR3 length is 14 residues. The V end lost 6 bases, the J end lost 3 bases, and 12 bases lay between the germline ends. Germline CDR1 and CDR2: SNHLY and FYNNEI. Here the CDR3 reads CASSREGNNQPQHF. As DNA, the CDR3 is TGTGCCAGCAGCAGGGAAGGGAACAATCAGCCCCAGCATTTT.

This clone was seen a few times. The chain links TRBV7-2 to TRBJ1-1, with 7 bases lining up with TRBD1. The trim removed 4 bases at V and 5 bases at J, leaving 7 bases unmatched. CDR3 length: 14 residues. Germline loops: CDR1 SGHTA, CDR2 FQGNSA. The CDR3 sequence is CASSSRQGGTEAFF. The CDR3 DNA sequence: TGTGCCAGCAGCTCCCGACAGGGTGGGACTGAAGCTTTCTTT.

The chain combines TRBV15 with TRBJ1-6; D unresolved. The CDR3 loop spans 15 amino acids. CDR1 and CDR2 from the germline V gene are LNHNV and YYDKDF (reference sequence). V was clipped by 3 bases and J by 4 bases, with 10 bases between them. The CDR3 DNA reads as TGTGCCACCAGCAGTACCAGGTTGTATAATTCACCCCTCCACTTT. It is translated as CATSSTRLYNSPLHF.

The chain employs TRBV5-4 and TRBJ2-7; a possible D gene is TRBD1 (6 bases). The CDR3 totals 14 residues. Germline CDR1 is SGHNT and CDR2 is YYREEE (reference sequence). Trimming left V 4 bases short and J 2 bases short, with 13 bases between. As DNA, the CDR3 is TGTGCCAGCAGCCCTGGGGGCCAAACCTACGAGCAGTACTTC. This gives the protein CASSPGGQTYEQYF.